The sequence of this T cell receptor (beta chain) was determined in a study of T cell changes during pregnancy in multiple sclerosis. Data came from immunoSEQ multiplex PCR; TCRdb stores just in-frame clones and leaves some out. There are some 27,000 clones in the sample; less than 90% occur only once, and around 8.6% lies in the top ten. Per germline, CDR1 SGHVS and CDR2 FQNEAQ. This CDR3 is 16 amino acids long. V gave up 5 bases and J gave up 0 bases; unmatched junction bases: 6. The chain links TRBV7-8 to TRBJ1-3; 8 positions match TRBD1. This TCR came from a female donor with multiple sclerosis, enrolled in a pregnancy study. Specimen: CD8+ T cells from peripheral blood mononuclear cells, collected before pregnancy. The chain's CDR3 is CASSPQGAFSGNTIYF. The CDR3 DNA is TGTGCCAGCAGCCCCCAGGGGGCTTTCTCTGGAAACACCATATATTTT.